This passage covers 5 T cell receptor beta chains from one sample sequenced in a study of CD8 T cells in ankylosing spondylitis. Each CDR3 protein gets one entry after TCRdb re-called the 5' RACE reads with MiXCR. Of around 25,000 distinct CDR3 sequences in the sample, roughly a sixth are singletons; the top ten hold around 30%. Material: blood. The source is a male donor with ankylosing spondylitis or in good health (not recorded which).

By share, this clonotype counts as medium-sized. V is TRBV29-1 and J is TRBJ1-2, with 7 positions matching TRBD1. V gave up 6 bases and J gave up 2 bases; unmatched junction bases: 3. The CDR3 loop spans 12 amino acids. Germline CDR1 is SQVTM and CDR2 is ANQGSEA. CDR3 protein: CSVWGQNYGYTF. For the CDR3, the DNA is TGCAGCGTGTGGGGACAGAACTATGGCTACACCTTC. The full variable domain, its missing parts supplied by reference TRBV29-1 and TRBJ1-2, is SAVISQKPSRDICQRGTSLTIQCQVDSQVTMMFWYRQQPGQSLTLIATANQGSEATYESGFVIDKFPISRPNLTFSTLTVSNMSPEDSSIYLCSVWGQNYGYTFGSGTRLTVV.

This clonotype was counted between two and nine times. CDR3 loop: CASSFRIQETQYF. The CDR3 DNA is TGTGCCAGCAGCTTTAGGATACAAGAGACCCAGTACTTC. V usage is TRBV7-2 and J usage is TRBJ2-5; D not certain. Trimming shortened V by 3 bases and J by 2 bases, and 7 bases separated the two germline ends. Germline V gives CDR1 SGHTA, CDR2 FQGNSA. CDR3 length: 13 residues.

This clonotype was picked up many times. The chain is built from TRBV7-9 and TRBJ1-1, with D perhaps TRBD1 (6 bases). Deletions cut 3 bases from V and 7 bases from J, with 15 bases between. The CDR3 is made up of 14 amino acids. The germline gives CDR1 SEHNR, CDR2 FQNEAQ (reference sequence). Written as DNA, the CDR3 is TGTGCCAGCAGCTTCTGGACAGTAAGTGATGAAGCTTTCTTT. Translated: CASSFWTVSDEAFF.

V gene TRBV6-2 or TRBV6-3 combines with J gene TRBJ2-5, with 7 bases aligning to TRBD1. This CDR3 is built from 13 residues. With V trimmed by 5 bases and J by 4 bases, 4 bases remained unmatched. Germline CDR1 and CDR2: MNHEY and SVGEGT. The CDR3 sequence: CASSRGLGETQYF. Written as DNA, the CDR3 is TGTGCCAGCAGTAGGGGGCTCGGAGAGACCCAGTACTTC.

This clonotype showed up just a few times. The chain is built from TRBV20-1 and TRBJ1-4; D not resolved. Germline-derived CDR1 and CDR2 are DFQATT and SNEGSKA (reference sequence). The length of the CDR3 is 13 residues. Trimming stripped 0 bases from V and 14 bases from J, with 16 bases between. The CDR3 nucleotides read TGCAGTGCTAGAGATACTAGAGGTGGGATTCTGTTTTTT. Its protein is CSARDTRGGILFF.